This entry lists 15 T cell receptor beta chains sequenced from one sample in a study of T-cell memory formation after mild COVID-19. TCRdb used MiXCR to reprocess the 5' RACE reads, holding one entry per CDR3 protein. This sample carries some 350,000 distinct CDR3 sequences, roughly 13% of them seen once, and the ten largest clones take about a fifth. The sequencing input was PBMCs or a T cell subset sorted from them (not recorded which). These receptors were obtained from a young man who had mild COVID-19 (a few samples of this study predate the infection). Cell type and time point are not known.

This clonotype has a count of ten or more. The gene calls are TRBV29-1 and TRBJ1-1, with no clear D. The germline V gene has CDR1 SQVTM and CDR2 ANQGSEA. Trimming took off 4 bases at V and 4 bases at J, with 4 bases between the two ends. This CDR3 has 10 residues. The CDR3 DNA is TGCAGCGTTGTCGGCACTGAAGCTTTCTTT. This gives the protein CSVVGTEAFF.

This clonotype was observed a few times. The chain links TRBV19 to TRBJ2-1; 9 bases are a match to TRBD2. V gave up 6 bases and J gave up 8 bases; unmatched junction bases: 11. CDR1 LNHDA and CDR2 SQIVND come from the germline V gene (reference sequence). This CDR3 comprises 15 residues. CDR3 loop: CASSPWRGGADEQFF. CDR3 in DNA: TGTGCCAGTAGCCCCTGGCGCGGGGGGGCAGATGAGCAGTTCTTC.

This clonotype has a handful of counts. V and J are TRBV20-1 and TRBJ2-5; tentatively, D is TRBD2 (6 bases). This CDR3 comprises 13 residues. Germline CDR1 reads DFQATT; CDR2 reads SNEGSKA (reference sequence). Trimming removed 2 bases at V and 3 bases at J, with 10 bases between. The CDR3 here is CSARWGGEETQYF. The CDR3 DNA sequence: TGCAGTGCTAGATGGGGCGGGGAAGAGACCCAGTACTTC.

This clonotype was detected a few times. This chain uses TRBV6-2 or TRBV6-3 with TRBJ1-2; a possible D gene is TRBD1 (6 bases). This CDR3 is built from 13 residues. V lost 6 bases, J lost 4 bases, and 12 bases lay in between. Germline assignment: CDR1 MNHEY and CDR2 SVGEGT. CDR3: CASRNRVVYGYTF. The CDR3 bases are TGTGCCAGCAGGAACAGGGTCGTCTATGGCTACACCTTC.

This clonotype was detected many times. This chain links TRBV7-9 with TRBJ1-5; 7 bases agree with TRBD1. Germline CDR1 and CDR2: SEHNR and FQNEAQ (reference sequence). The J segment lost 5 bases and the V segment lost 2 bases, leaving 3 bases of the junction unmatched. This CDR3 comprises 14 residues. CDR3 residues: CASSLSTGDQPQHF. DNA of the CDR3: TGTGCCAGCAGCTTAAGCACAGGGGATCAGCCCCAGCATTTT.

This clonotype was observed a single time. The chain recombines TRBV6-2 or TRBV6-3 with TRBJ1-5; unclear D gene. Germline V gene sequence: CDR1 MNHEY, CDR2 SVGEGT. Deletions cut 7 bases from V and 2 bases from J, with 12 bases between. The CDR3 covers 14 residues. Here the CDR3 DNA reads TGTGCCAGCATTGCGGCGAGTGGCAATCAGCCCCAGCATTTT. This sequence encodes CASIAASGNQPQHF.

This clonotype appeared a few times. The rearrangement joins TRBV5-6 to TRBJ2-1; 12 bases map to TRBD2. The CDR3 covers 16 residues. V shed 4 bases, J shed 4 bases, and the junction held 6 bases outside the gene matches. Germline CDR1 SGHDT, CDR2 YYEEEE. The CDR3: CASSRRTSGEYNEQFF. CDR3 bases: TGTGCCAGCAGCCGCCGGACTAGCGGGGAATACAATGAGCAGTTCTTC.

This clonotype was seen repeatedly, ten times or more. This sequence joins TRBV7-9 and TRBJ2-3; 11 nucleotides agree with TRBD2. This CDR3 has 17 amino acids. The V gene's germline CDR1 is SEHNR and CDR2 FQNEAQ (reference sequence). The V and J ends lost 5 bases and 2 bases, in that order; junction bases with no gene match: 9. This CDR3 is CASSAKPSGGYTDTQYF. The CDR3 DNA is TGTGCCAGCAGCGCCAAACCTAGCGGGGGGTACACAGATACGCAGTATTTT. The full variable domain, completed using reference TRBV7-9 and TRBJ2-3, is DTGVSQNPRHKITKRGQNVTFRCDPISEHNRLYWYRQTLGQGPEFLTYFQNEAQLEKSRLLSDRFSAERPKGSFSTLEIQRTEQGDSAMYLCASSAKPSGGYTDTQYFGPGTRLTVL.

This clonotype was found many times. The chain has TRBV5-6 and TRBJ2-1, with TRBD1 matching over 8 bases. The CDR3 is 15 residues long. Germline-derived CDR1 and CDR2 are SGHDT and YYEEEE. Germline trimming cut 0 bases from V and 2 bases from J; bases unmatched to any gene: 1. The CDR3 DNA is TGTGCCAGCAGCTTGGAGACAGGGGCCTACAATGAGCAGTTCTTC. Its translation: CASSLETGAYNEQFF.

This clonotype was seen only a few times. The chain is built from TRBV5-6 and TRBJ1-4, with a weak D call TRBD1 (5 bases). The CDR3 is 15 residues long. Trimming pared 1 base from V and 0 bases from J, leaving 7 bases between. The germline V gene encodes CDR1 SGHDT and CDR2 YYEEEE. CDR3 sequence reads: CASSLKTATNEKLFF. CDR3 DNA sequence: TGTGCCAGCAGCTTGAAGACAGCAACTAATGAAAAACTGTTTTTT.

The table lists this clonotype with a few counts. V usage is TRBV9 and J usage is TRBJ2-5; D not certain. The V and J ends lost 0 bases and 3 bases respectively, with 12 bases between them. The CDR3 spans 15 residues. Germline-derived CDR1 and CDR2 are SGDLS and YYNGEE. CDR3 residues: CASSVVPGSKETQYF. The CDR3 nucleotides are TGTGCCAGCAGCGTAGTCCCCGGCTCGAAAGAGACCCAGTACTTC.

This chain connects TRBV29-1 to TRBJ1-2; tentative D call: TRBD1 (5 bases). CDR1 and CDR2 (germline): SQVTM, ANQGSEA. Trimming shortened V by 0 bases and J by 8 bases, and 13 bases separated the two germline ends. The CDR3 is 13 amino acids. CDR3 protein: CSVEDRSGEGYTF. CDR3 DNA: TGCAGCGTTGAAGATCGATCGGGGGAGGGCTACACCTTC.

This clonotype was detected only a few times. The chain couples TRBV28 to TRBJ1-6; no firm D call. This CDR3 spans 12 amino acids. Germline values: CDR1 MDHEN, CDR2 SYDVKM. Deletions cut 10 bases from V and 5 bases from J, with 9 bases between. Here the CDR3 DNA reads TGTGCCACCGCTTCGGATAATTCACCCCTCCACTTT. It translates to CATASDNSPLHF.

This clonotype was detected many times. The V gene is TRBV7-9, the J gene TRBJ2-5; D is uncertain. Germline V gene lookup returns CDR1 SEHNR and CDR2 FQNEAQ (reference sequence). This CDR3 has 13 amino acids. The V end lost 2 bases, the J end lost 7 bases, and 11 bases lay between the germline ends. The CDR3 sequence: CASSLQSVGTQYF. The CDR3 DNA reads as TGTGCCAGCAGCTTACAGTCAGTGGGGACCCAGTACTTC.

This clonotype was seen at least ten times. The gene calls are TRBV2 and TRBJ2-1, with no clear D. Germline CDR1 SNHLY, CDR2 FYNNEI. V dropped 8 bases and J dropped 3 bases, with 5 bases sitting between them. This CDR3 comprises 11 residues. The chain's CDR3 is CASDNYNEQFF. The CDR3 DNA follows: TGTGCCAGCGACAACTACAATGAGCAGTTCTTC.